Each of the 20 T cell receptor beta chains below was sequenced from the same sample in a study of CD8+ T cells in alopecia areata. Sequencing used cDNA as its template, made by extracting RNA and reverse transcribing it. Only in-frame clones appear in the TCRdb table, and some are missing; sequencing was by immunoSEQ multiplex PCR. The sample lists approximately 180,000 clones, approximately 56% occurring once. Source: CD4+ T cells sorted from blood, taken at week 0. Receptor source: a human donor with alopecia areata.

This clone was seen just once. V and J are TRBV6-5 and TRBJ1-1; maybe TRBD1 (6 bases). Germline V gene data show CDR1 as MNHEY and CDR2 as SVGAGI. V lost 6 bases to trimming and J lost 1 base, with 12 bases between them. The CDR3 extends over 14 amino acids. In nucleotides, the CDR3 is TGTGCCAGCAGGGCACCGGACAGGAACACTGAAGCTTTCTTT. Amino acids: CASRAPDRNTEAFF.

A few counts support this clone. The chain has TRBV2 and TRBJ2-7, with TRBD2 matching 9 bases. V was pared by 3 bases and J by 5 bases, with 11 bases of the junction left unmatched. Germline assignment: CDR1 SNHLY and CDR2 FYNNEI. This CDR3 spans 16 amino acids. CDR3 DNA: TGTGCCAGCAGTGATATGCCCTCGGCGGGGGGGCACGAGCAGTACTTC. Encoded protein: CASSDMPSAGGHEQYF.

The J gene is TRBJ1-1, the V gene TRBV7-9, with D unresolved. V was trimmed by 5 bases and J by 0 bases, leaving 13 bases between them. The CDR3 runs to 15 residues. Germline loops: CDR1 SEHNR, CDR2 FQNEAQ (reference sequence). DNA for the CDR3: TGTGCCAGCAGCCCTGAGGGCGGTTTGAACACTGAAGCTTTCTTT. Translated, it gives CASSPEGGLNTEAFF.

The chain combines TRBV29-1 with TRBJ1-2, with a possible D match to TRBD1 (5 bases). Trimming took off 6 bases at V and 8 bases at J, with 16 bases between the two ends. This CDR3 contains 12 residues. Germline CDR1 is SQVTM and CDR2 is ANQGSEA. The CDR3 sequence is CSVGRTGGGYTF. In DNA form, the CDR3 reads TGCAGCGTGGGACGGACGGGTGGAGGCTACACCTTC.

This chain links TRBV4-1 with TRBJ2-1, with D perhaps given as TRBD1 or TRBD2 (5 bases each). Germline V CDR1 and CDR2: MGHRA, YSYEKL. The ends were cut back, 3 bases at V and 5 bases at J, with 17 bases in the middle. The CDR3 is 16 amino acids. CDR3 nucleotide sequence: TGCGCCAGCAGCCATCCATTATCGGGGCTCGACAATGAGCAGTTCTTC. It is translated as CASSHPLSGLDNEQFF.

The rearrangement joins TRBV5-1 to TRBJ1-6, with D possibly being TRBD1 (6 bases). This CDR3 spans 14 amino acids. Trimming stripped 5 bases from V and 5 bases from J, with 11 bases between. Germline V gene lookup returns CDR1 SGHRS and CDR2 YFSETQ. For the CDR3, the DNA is TGCGCCAGCAGGATGGACAGCAATAATTCACCCCTCCACTTT. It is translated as CASRMDSNNSPLHF.

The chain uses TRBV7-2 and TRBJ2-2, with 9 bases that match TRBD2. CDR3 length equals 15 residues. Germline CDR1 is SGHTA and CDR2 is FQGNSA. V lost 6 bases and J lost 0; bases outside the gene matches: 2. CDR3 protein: CASRRGGANTGELFF. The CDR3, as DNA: TGTGCCAGCAGGCGCGGGGGGGCGAACACCGGGGAGCTGTTTTTT.

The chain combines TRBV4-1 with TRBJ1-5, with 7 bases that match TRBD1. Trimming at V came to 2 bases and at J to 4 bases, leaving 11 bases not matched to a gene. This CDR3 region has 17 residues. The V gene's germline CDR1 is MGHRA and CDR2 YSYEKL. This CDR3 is CASSQTPVAGGNQPQHF. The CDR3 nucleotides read TGCGCCAGCAGCCAAACACCTGTGGCAGGGGGAAATCAGCCCCAGCATTTT.

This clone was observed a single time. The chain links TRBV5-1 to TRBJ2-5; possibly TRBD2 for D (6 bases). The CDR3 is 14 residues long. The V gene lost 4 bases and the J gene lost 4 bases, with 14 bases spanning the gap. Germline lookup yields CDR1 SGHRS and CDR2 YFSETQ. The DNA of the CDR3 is TGCGCCAGCAGCCTCTACCGGGGGAGAGAGACCCAGTACTTC. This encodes CASSLYRGRETQYF. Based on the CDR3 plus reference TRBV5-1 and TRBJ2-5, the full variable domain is KAGVTQTPRYLIKTRGQQVTLSCSPISGHRSVSWYQQTPGQGLQFLFEYFSETQRNKGNFPGRFSGRQFSNSRSEMNVSTLELGDSALYLCASSLYRGRETQYFGPGTRLLVL.

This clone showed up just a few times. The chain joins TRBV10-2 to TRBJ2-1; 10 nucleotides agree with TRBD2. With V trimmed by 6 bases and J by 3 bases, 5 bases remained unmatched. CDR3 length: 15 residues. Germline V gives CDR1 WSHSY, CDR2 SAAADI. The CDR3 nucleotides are TGCGCCAGCAGACCCAAGCGGGGGGGCTACAATGAGCAGTTCTTC. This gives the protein CASRPKRGGYNEQFF.

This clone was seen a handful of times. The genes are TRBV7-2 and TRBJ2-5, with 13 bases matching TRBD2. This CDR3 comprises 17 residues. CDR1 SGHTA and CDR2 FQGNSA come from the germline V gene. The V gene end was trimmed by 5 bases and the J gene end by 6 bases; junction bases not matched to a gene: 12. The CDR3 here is CASSGGTSGVGGKTQYF. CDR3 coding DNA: TGTGCCAGCAGCGGCGGGACTAGCGGGGTGGGAGGGAAGACCCAGTACTTC.

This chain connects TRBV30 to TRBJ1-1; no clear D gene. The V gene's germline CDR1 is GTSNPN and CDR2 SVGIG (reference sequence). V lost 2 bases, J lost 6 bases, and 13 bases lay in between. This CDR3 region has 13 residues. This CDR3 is CAWSRAATAEAFF. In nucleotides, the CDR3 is TGTGCCTGGAGTAGGGCAGCTACGGCTGAAGCTTTCTTT.

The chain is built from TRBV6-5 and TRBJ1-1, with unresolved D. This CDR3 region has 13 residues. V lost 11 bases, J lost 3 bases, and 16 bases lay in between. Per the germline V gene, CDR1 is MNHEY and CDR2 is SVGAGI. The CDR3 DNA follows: TGTGCCTCCGGGAGGTTTTTCGACACTGAAGCTTTCTTT. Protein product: CASGRFFDTEAFF.

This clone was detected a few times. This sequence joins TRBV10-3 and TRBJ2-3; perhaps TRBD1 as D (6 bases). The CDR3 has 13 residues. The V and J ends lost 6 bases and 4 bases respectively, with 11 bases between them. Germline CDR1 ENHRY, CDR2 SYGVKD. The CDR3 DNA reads TGTGCCATCAGGGACGCAGGGGCAGATACGCAGTATTTT. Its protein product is CAIRDAGADTQYF.

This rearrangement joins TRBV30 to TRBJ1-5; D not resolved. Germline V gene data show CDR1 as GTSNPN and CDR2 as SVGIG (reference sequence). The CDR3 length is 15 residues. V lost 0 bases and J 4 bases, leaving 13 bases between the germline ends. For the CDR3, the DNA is TGTGCCTGGAGTGTGGCCGGGATGGGGAATCAGCCCCAGCATTTT. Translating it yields CAWSVAGMGNQPQHF.

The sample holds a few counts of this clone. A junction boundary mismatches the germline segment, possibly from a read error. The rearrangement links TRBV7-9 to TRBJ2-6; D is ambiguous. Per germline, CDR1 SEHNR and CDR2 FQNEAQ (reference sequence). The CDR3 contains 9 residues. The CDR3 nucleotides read TGTGCCAGCAGCCCGCAATGGTCTTTC. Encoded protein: CASSPQWSF. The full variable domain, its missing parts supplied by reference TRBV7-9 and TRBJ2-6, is DTGVSQNPRHKITKRGQNVTFRCDPISEHNRLYWYRQTLGQGPEFLTYFQNEAQLEKSRLLSDRFSAERPKGSFSTLEIQRTEQGDSAMYLCASSPQWSFGAGSRLTVL.

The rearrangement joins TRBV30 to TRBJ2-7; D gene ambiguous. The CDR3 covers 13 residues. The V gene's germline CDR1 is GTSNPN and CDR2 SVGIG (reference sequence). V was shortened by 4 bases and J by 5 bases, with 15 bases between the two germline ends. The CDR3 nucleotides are TGTGCCTGGACCCTCGGTGGGGTAAACGAGCAGTACTTC. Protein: CAWTLGGVNEQYF.

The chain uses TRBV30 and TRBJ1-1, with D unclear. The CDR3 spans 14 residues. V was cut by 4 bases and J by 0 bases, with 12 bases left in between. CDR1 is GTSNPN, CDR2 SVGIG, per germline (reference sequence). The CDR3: CAWTTRFMNTEAFF. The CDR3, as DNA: TGTGCCTGGACCACCAGATTCATGAACACTGAAGCTTTCTTT.

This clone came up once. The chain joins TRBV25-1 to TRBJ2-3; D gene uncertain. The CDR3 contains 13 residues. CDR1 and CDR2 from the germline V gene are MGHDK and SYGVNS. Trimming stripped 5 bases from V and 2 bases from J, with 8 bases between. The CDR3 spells CASSKQDTDTQYF. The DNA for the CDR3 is TGTGCCAGCAGTAAACAAGACACAGATACGCAGTATTTT.

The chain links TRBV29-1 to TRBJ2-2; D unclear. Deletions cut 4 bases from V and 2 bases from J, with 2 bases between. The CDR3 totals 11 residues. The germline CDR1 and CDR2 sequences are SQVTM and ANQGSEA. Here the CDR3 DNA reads TGCAGCGTTGCAAACACCGGGGAGCTGTTTTTT. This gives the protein CSVANTGELFF.